These 18 T cell receptor beta chains share one sample of origin, sequenced in a study of CD8 T cells in ankylosing spondylitis. Each CDR3 protein gets one entry after TCRdb re-called the 5' RACE reads with MiXCR. The table lists 300,000 to 400,000 distinct CDR3 sequences, 20% of them singletons, with roughly 14% in the top ten. The sequenced material came from blood, either unsorted or a sorted T cell fraction (not recorded which). These receptor sequences come from a male donor with ankylosing spondylitis or in good health (not recorded which).

The chain is built from TRBV12-3 or TRBV12-4 and TRBJ2-1, with TRBD1 matching over 10 bases. J was trimmed by 8 bases and V by 4 bases; bases with no gene match: 5. The CDR3 is 14 residues long. The CDR3 spells CASSSSGQGYEQFF. CDR3 DNA sequence: TGTGCCAGCAGTTCATCGGGACAGGGGTATGAGCAGTTCTTC.

The chain has TRBV5-1 and TRBJ2-5; 7 nucleotides line up with TRBD1. Germline V lookup: CDR1 SGHRS, CDR2 YFSETQ. Trimming took 4 bases from V and 1 from J; bases not matched to a gene: 7. CDR3 size: 15 residues. CDR3 bases: TGCGCCAGCAGCCCGGACAGGAGGACCCAAGAGACCCAGTACTTC. It encodes CASSPDRRTQETQYF. Combining the CDR3 with reference TRBV5-1 and TRBJ2-5 gives the whole variable domain KAGVTQTPRYLIKTRGQQVTLSCSPISGHRSVSWYQQTPGQGLQFLFEYFSETQRNKGNFPGRFSGRQFSNSRSEMNVSTLELGDSALYLCASSPDRRTQETQYFGPGTRLLVL.

V gene TRBV12-3 or TRBV12-4 combines with J gene TRBJ2-2, with D tentatively TRBD2 (6 bases). This CDR3 spans 15 amino acids. Trimming took 0 bases from V and 6 from J, leaving 11 bases between them. The CDR3 here is CASSLAGGGAGELFF. The CDR3 DNA reads as TGTGCCAGCAGTTTAGCAGGTGGAGGGGCCGGGGAGCTGTTTTTT.

V and J are TRBV7-9 and TRBJ2-1, with 8 bases aligning to TRBD2. CDR3 length equals 17 residues. V shed 7 bases and J 5 bases; nucleotides not matched to a gene: 16. Per the germline V gene, CDR1 is SEHNR and CDR2 is FQNEAQ (reference sequence). Here the CDR3 reads CASNTLGGGGLDNEQFF. The CDR3 DNA sequence: TGTGCCAGCAACACTCTCGGGGGCGGGGGGCTCGACAATGAGCAGTTCTTC.

This sequence joins TRBV5-1 and TRBJ2-5, with 7 nucleotides matching TRBD2. V was clipped by 8 bases and J by 2 bases; unmatched bases: 9. Germline assignment: CDR1 SGHRS and CDR2 YFSETQ. This CDR3 is built from 14 residues. The CDR3 sequence is CAREPGTTQETQYF. The CDR3 bases are TGCGCCAGGGAGCCAGGGACTACGCAAGAGACCCAGTACTTC.

V gene TRBV20-1 combines with J gene TRBJ2-7; 9 bases match TRBD1. Germline V lookup: CDR1 DFQATT, CDR2 SNEGSKA (reference sequence). This CDR3 contains 15 residues. V lost 0 bases and J lost 3; bases outside the gene matches: 6. CDR3 amino acids: CSARDLDRGGYEQYF. The CDR3 DNA reads TGCAGTGCTAGAGATTTGGACAGGGGAGGCTACGAGCAGTACTTC.

This clonotype has just a few counts. This chain connects TRBV10-3 to TRBJ1-2; 7 nucleotides align to TRBD1. This CDR3 spans 15 amino acids. V shed 3 bases and J 6 bases; nucleotides not matched to a gene: 10. Germline V gene sequence: CDR1 ENHRY, CDR2 SYGVKD. In DNA, the CDR3 is TGTGCCATCAGTGAACTCACCGGGACAGTCAATGGCTACACCTTC. Protein sequence: CAISELTGTVNGYTF.

The chain carries TRBV5-1 and TRBJ1-5; 10 bases agree with TRBD1. The CDR3 spans 15 residues. Per the germline V gene, CDR1 is SGHRS and CDR2 is YFSETQ. V lost 4 bases, J lost 3 bases, and 4 bases stayed unmatched. The CDR3 DNA sequence: TGCGCCAGCAGCCCGGGACAGGGGCTCAATCAGCCCCAGCATTTT. Protein sequence: CASSPGQGLNQPQHF.

This clonotype was counted a few times. This chain links TRBV12-3 or TRBV12-4 with TRBJ2-1, with TRBD2 matching 14 bases. The CDR3 is made up of 14 amino acids. With 5 bases clipped from V and 6 bases from J, the junction kept 0 bases outside the gene matches. CDR3 DNA: TGTGCCAGCAGTGGGACTAGCGGGGGCAATGAGCAGTTCTTC. Translation: CASSGTSGGNEQFF.

CDR3 DNA: TGTGCCAGCAGTTACTCCCAGGGGGTCTACGAGCAGTACTTC. This sequence encodes CASSYSQGVYEQYF. The J gene is TRBJ2-7, the V gene TRBV6-2 or TRBV6-3; 7 bases are shared with TRBD1. J lost 3 bases, V lost 0 bases, and 2 bases had no gene match. Looked up from germline, CDR1 is MNHEY and CDR2 is SVGEGT. This CDR3 has 14 amino acids.

This clonotype was counted a few times. Germline and junction disagree at one end, which may indicate a read error. This chain links TRBV4-1 with TRBJ2-1, with D possibly TRBD2 on 7 matching bases. Per germline, CDR1 MGHRA and CDR2 YSYEKL. The CDR3 contains 14 residues. This chain's CDR3 is CASSQGGDYNEQFF. For the CDR3, the DNA is TGTGCCAGCAGCCAAGGGGGGGATTACAATGAGCAGTTCTTC.

The V and J genes are TRBV7-6 and TRBJ2-1; 7 nucleotides align to TRBD2. Germline CDR1 is SGHVS and CDR2 is FNYEAQ. V lost 1 base, J lost 3 bases, and 12 bases stayed unmatched. This CDR3 is built from 18 residues. The chain's CDR3 is CASSLGRPSGQLYNEQFF. CDR3 DNA sequence: TGTGCCAGCAGCTTAGGAAGGCCTAGCGGACAACTCTACAATGAGCAGTTCTTC.

This chain uses TRBV29-1 with TRBJ1-2; tentative D call: TRBD1 (5 bases). The CDR3 contains 12 residues. Trimming cost V 5 bases and J 1 base, with 8 bases left between them. Germline CDR1 and CDR2: SQVTM and ANQGSEA. CDR3 sequence (DNA): TGCAGCGTTAGGGGCCTTAACTATGGCTACACCTTC. This codes for CSVRGLNYGYTF.

This clonotype turned up a few times. V usage is TRBV29-1 and J usage is TRBJ2-2, with D possibly matching TRBD2 (6 bases). Between the trimmed V and J ends, which lost 5 bases and 5 bases, there was a span of 9 bases. The CDR3 is 12 amino acids. CDR1 and CDR2 (germline): SQVTM, ANQGSEA. CDR3 loop: CSVWRETGELFF. CDR3 in DNA: TGCAGCGTTTGGCGGGAAACCGGGGAGCTGTTTTTT.

V usage is TRBV15 and J usage is TRBJ2-7; 8 bases align to TRBD1. Looked up from germline, CDR1 is LNHNV and CDR2 is YYDKDF (reference sequence). J gave up 2 bases and V 4 bases, and 4 bases lay outside the gene matches. This CDR3 contains 14 residues. The DNA of the CDR3 is TGTGCCACCAGCACCAGGACAGGGACCTACGAGCAGTACTTC. Translated, it gives CATSTRTGTYEQYF.

In this sample, this clonotype turned up a few times. The chain carries TRBV7-2 and TRBJ1-6; no clear D. There are 13 residues in the CDR3. Trimming removed 5 bases at V and 5 bases at J, with 7 bases between. The V gene's germline CDR1 is SGHTA and CDR2 FQGNSA. CDR3 sequence reads: CASSPGNNSPLHF. As DNA, the CDR3 is TGTGCCAGCAGCCCGGGGAATAATTCACCCCTCCACTTT.

Only a few counts were recorded for this clonotype. V gene TRBV28 combines with J gene TRBJ2-3; no clear D. V lost 2 bases and J lost 2, with 8 bases in between. From germline, CDR1 is MDHEN and CDR2 SYDVKM. The length of the CDR3 is 14 residues. CDR3 sequence reads: CASSLIGSTDTQYF. CDR3 bases: TGTGCCAGCAGTTTAATAGGGTCCACAGATACGCAGTATTTT.

The CDR3 DNA reads TGTGCCAGCAGTTTACAAAAGGTAACTGAAGCTTTCTTT. As protein: CASSLQKVTEAFF. The rearrangement joins TRBV12-3 or TRBV12-4 to TRBJ1-1; D not resolved. V dropped 2 bases and J dropped 5 bases, with 9 bases sitting between them. The CDR3 is 13 amino acids.